This T cell receptor beta chain was sequenced during a study of T-cell memory formation after mild COVID-19. Overall study: Clustering of TCRs was largely donor specific. Study observations and caveats: Clonal second-wave expansions that peaked on day 37 had unconfirmed SARS-CoV-2 specificity. Prior to infection, memory already included some responding clones, suggesting cross-reactive memory joined.

This clonotype was seen only once. Its matching antigen is unknown. Germline V gene sequence: CDR1 SGHRS, CDR2 YFSETQ. V gave up 4 bases and J gave up 3 bases, with 19 bases separating them. This CDR3 is built from 16 residues. Constant-segment primers were used for 5'RACE, and the resulting TCR alpha and TCR beta cDNA libraries carried sample barcodes and UMIs. TCRdb used MiXCR to reprocess the 5' RACE reads, holding one entry per CDR3 protein. The sample contains about 400,000 distinct CDR3 sequences, 20% to 25% of which appear only once. Sequencing was performed on PBMCs or a T cell subset sorted from them (not recorded which). This receptor was taken from an adult woman who had mild COVID-19 (a few samples of this study predate the infection). Cell type and time point are not known. The rearrangement joins TRBV5-1 to TRBJ1-2, with D possibly TRBD1 on 5 matching bases. CDR3 DNA: TGCGCCAGCAGCCTGGAGGCCGACAGCTACTACTATGGCTACACCTTC. Residues: CASSLEADSYYYGYTF.